This TCR beta chain was retrieved from a study of T cell repertoires in cytomegalovirus infection. Points from the study as a whole: The ex vivo response showed dominance by HLA-C-restricted CMV-specific TCR beta clonotypes.

About this clonotype: Its antigen is not identified.

CDR1 and CDR2 (germline): LNHNV, YYDKDF (reference sequence). This CDR3 comprises 14 residues. Trimming removed 5 bases at V and 4 bases at J, with 11 bases between. Each CDR3 protein is one row after TCRdb ran MiXCR on the reads. The table has around 100,000 distinct CDR3 sequences, around 40% seen once. The J gene is TRBJ1-4, the V gene TRBV15, with D possibly being TRBD1 (5 bases). The source is a human donor in good health (CMV status not recorded). Some clones in this sample may be carry-over from other donors' samples. Material: CD8+ T cells from cultured PBMCs, obtained from culture after CMV antigen stimulation. The CDR3 region has the DNA TGTGCCACCAGCGACGACAGAGTTAATGAAAAACTGTTTTTT. It specifies CATSDDRVNEKLFF. The complete variable domain, with remaining parts taken from reference TRBV15 and TRBJ1-4, reads DAMVIQNPRYQVTQFGKPVTLSCSQTLNHNVMYWYQQKSSQAPKLLFHYYDKDFNNEADTPDNFQSRRPNTSFCFLDIRSPGLGDTAMYLCATSDDRVNEKLFFGSGTQLSVL.